Listed here are 7 T cell receptor beta chains from one sample, sequenced in a study of response to subunit inactivated influenza vaccine. Via MiXCR, TCRdb re-called the RT-PCR reads, giving one row per CDR3 protein. The table has just over 300,000 distinct CDR3 sequences, approximately 21% seen once; the top ten hold 9% to 12%. The sequencing here drew on PBMCs from blood, taken about 20 months after vaccination. All receptors come from a man between 50 and 69 years old who received an inactivated influenza vaccine.

The chain carries TRBV12-3 or TRBV12-4 and TRBJ2-4; TRBD2 matches 14 bases. V lost 6 bases and J lost 5; bases outside the gene matches: 3. This CDR3 comprises 15 residues. The DNA of the CDR3 is TGTGCCAGCAGCTCGGGACTAGCGGGGGAAAACATTCAGTACTTC. It codes for CASSSGLAGENIQYF.

The chain carries TRBV7-2 and TRBJ2-2, with TRBD2 identical over 10 bases. This CDR3 has 15 residues. Germline-derived CDR1 and CDR2 are SGHTA and FQGNSA. V shed 6 bases, J shed 7 bases, and the junction held 8 bases outside the gene matches. The CDR3 region has the DNA TGTGCCAGCAGGACCCTAGCGGGAGTGGTCGGGGAGCTGTTTTTT. It translates to CASRTLAGVVGELFF.

The chain uses TRBV7-2 and TRBJ2-3; 9 nucleotides align to TRBD2. The CDR3 has 16 residues. CDR1 and CDR2 from the germline V gene are SGHTA and FQGNSA. V shed 2 bases, J shed 1 base, and the junction held 4 bases outside the gene matches. The CDR3 loop reads CASSLQAGGGTDTQYF. The DNA for the CDR3 is TGTGCCAGCAGCTTACAAGCGGGGGGAGGCACAGATACGCAGTATTTT.

V is TRBV28 and J is TRBJ2-7; D unresolved. V was shortened by 11 bases and J by 7 bases, with 18 bases between the two germline ends. This CDR3 is 12 amino acids long. Germline CDR1 is MDHEN and CDR2 is SYDVKM. CDR3 nucleotide sequence: TGTGCCGTCCGGGCTAACATTTGGGAGCAGTACTTC. Amino acids: CAVRANIWEQYF.

The table lists this clonotype with a few counts. The rearrangement uses TRBV27 and TRBJ1-1; D gene ambiguous. Between the trimmed V and J ends, which lost 5 bases and 1 base, there was a span of 14 bases. The CDR3 totals 15 residues. Germline V gene sequence: CDR1 MNHEY, CDR2 SMNVEV (reference sequence). This CDR3 reads CASSLYWEPNTEAFF. In nucleotides, the CDR3 is TGTGCCAGCAGTCTTTACTGGGAACCGAACACTGAAGCTTTCTTT.

This clonotype was seen more than once but under ten times. The chain uses TRBV7-9 and TRBJ2-6, with a tentative D call TRBD2 (5 bases). With 11 bases removed from V and 0 bases from J, the gap between germline ends came to 14 bases. The germline gives CDR1 SEHNR, CDR2 FQNEAQ (reference sequence). The CDR3 is made up of 15 amino acids. The CDR3 DNA reads TGTGCCGGACGACTAACTAACTCTGGGGCCAACGTCCTGACTTTC. Translating it yields CAGRLTNSGANVLTF.

This chain joins TRBV28 and TRBJ2-7; 9 positions agree with TRBD1. Per the germline V gene, CDR1 is MDHEN and CDR2 is SYDVKM. The CDR3 runs to 14 residues. V lost 7 bases, J lost 4 bases, and 8 bases stayed unmatched. The CDR3 region has the DNA TGTGCCAGCAAGAAGACGGGACAGGGTTACGAGCAGTACTTC. Its protein product is CASKKTGQGYEQYF.